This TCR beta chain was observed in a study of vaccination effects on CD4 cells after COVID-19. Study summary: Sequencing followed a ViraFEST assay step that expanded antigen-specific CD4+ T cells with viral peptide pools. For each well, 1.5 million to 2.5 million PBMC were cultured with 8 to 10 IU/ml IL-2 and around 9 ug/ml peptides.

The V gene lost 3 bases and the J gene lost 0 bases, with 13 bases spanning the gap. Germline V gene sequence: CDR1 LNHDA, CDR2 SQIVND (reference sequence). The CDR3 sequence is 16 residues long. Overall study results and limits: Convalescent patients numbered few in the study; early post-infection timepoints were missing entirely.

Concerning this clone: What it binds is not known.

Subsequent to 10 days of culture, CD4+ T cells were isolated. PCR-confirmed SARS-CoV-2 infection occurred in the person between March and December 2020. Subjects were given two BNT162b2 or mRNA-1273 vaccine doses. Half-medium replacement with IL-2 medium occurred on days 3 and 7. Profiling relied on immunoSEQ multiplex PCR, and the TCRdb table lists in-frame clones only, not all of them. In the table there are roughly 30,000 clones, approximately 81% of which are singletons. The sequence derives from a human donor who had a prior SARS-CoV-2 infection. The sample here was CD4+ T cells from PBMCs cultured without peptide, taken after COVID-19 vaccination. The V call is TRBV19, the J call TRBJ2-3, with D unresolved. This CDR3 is CASSILGTASTDTQYF. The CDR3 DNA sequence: TGTGCCAGTAGTATTCTCGGCACGGCTAGCACAGATACGCAGTATTTT.